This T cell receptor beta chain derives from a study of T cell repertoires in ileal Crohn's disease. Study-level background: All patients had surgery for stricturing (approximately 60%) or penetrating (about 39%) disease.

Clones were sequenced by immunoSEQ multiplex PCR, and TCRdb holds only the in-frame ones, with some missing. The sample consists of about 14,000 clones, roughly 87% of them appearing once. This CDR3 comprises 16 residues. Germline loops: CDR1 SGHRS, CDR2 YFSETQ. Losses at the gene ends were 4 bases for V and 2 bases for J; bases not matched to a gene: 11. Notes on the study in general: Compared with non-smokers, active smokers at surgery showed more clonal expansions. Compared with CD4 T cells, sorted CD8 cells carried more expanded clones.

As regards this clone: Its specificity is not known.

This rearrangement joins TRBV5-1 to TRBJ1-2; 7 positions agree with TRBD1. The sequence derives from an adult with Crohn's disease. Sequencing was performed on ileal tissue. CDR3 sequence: CASSPFTTGVNYGYTF. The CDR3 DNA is TGCGCCAGCAGCCCATTTACCACAGGGGTAAACTATGGCTACACCTTC.